The TCR beta chain under discussion was sequenced for a study of cytomegalovirus exposure and HLA in healthy donors. PCR employed 60 Vbeta and 13 Jbeta primers. Profiled with immunoSEQ multiplex PCR; TCRdb holds only in-frame clones, not every one. This repertoire shows about 140,000 clones, about 82% found once; its top ten account for about 2.2%. Whole-study findings and limits: It was reported that TCR beta sequences correctly inferred the HLA-A and HLA-B alleles for most subjects.

Notes on this clone: Its target is not known.

V lost 6 bases to trimming and J lost 3 bases; unmatched junction nucleotides: 2. CDR1 and CDR2 (germline): MDHEN, SYDVKM. This CDR3 comprises 13 residues. The TCR originated in a man aged 25-40 years in good health and CMV-seronegative. Specimen: PBMCs. The genes are TRBV28 and TRBJ1-5; 7 bases are shared with TRBD1. The CDR3 DNA sequence: TGTGCCAGCAGGGACAGGCCCAATCAGCCCCAGCATTTT. This encodes CASRDRPNQPQHF.